The 27 T cell receptor beta chains in this list originate from one sample, sequenced in a study of response to subunit inactivated influenza vaccine. TCRdb reprocessed the RT-PCR reads with MiXCR, giving one entry per CDR3 protein. The sample has around 520,000 distinct CDR3 sequences, roughly 10% seen once. Source: PBMCs from blood, taken on the day of vaccination. These receptors were obtained from a man in his fifties who received an inactivated influenza vaccine.

This clonotype has ten or more counts. This chain connects TRBV15 to TRBJ2-7; D gene ambiguous. V lost 0 bases and J 5 bases, leaving 11 bases between the germline ends. From germline, CDR1 is LNHNV and CDR2 YYDKDF (reference sequence). The CDR3 spans 14 residues. CDR3 amino acids: CATSRDLGPNEQYF. CDR3 in DNA: TGTGCCACCAGCAGAGATTTAGGTCCAAACGAGCAGTACTTC.

V usage is TRBV5-1 and J usage is TRBJ2-3; TRBD2 matches at 9 bases. The V segment lost 1 base and the J segment 2 bases; nucleotides outside the gene matches: 5. Germline V gene lookup returns CDR1 SGHRS and CDR2 YFSETQ. The CDR3 extends over 16 amino acids. CDR3: CASSLTAGGITDTQYF. The CDR3 DNA reads as TGCGCCAGCAGCTTGACTGCGGGAGGGATCACAGATACGCAGTATTTT.

In this sample, this clonotype turned up a few times. This chain links TRBV15 with TRBJ1-5; 7 bases map to TRBD1. This CDR3 is built from 18 residues. Germline V lookup: CDR1 LNHNV, CDR2 YYDKDF (reference sequence). The V gene end was trimmed by 4 bases and the J gene end by 2 bases; junction bases not matched to a gene: 14. CDR3 protein: CATSTGGTGALGNQPQHF. CDR3 DNA: TGTGCCACCAGCACAGGTGGTACAGGGGCATTGGGCAATCAGCCCCAGCATTTT.

This clonotype has a handful of counts. The chain uses TRBV7-6 and TRBJ2-2; TRBD1 is a possible D gene (5 bases). Germline V gene data show CDR1 as SGHVS and CDR2 as FNYEAQ. V lost 7 bases to trimming and J lost 3 bases, with 21 bases between them. The CDR3 contains 17 residues. CDR3 nucleotide sequence: TGTGCCAGCACCGTGACCCTTCCGGACAAGTACACCGGGGAGCTGTTTTTT. This translates into CASTVTLPDKYTGELFF.

This clonotype appeared a few times. The V call is TRBV5-1, the J call TRBJ2-7; 10 bases line up with TRBD2. Germline V gene data show CDR1 as SGHRS and CDR2 as YFSETQ. V lost 1 base to trimming and J lost 3 bases; unmatched junction nucleotides: 4. The CDR3 extends over 15 amino acids. The CDR3 DNA reads TGCGCCAGCAGCTTGCTAACTAGCGGGATCTACGAGCAGTACTTC. It codes for CASSLLTSGIYEQYF.

This clonotype has more than one count but fewer than ten. V gene TRBV27 combines with J gene TRBJ2-1, with TRBD2 identical over 8 bases. The CDR3 consists of 15 residues. Looked up from germline, CDR1 is MNHEY and CDR2 is SMNVEV (reference sequence). With V trimmed by 4 bases and J by 10 bases, 12 bases remained unmatched. CDR3 DNA: TGTGCCAGCAGTTATCAGCGGGAGTGGCCTGGCGAGCAGTTCTTC. Protein product: CASSYQREWPGEQFF.

This clonotype was seen a few times. The rearrangement links TRBV10-1 to TRBJ2-2, with D unclear. Trimming took 1 base from V and 4 from J, leaving 7 bases between them. The CDR3 runs to 14 residues. The germline V gene encodes CDR1 WNHNN and CDR2 SYGVQD (reference sequence). The CDR3 DNA is TGCGCCAGCAGTGAGTTTGGAACCACCGGGGAGCTGTTTTTT. It yields the protein CASSEFGTTGELFF.

The chain joins TRBV4-2 to TRBJ2-7; 7 positions agree with TRBD1. After removal of 2 bases from V and 5 bases from J, the junction contained 6 bases not matched to a gene. Germline assignment: CDR1 LGHNA and CDR2 YNFKEQ. This CDR3 spans 14 amino acids. CDR3 in amino acids: CASSQPSGQDEQYF. DNA for the CDR3: TGTGCCAGCAGCCAACCCTCCGGACAGGACGAGCAGTACTTC.

This clonotype was observed a handful of times. The CDR3 protein is CSVSSGRKGFYEQYF. The CDR3 DNA reads as TGCAGCGTGTCTAGCGGGAGGAAGGGGTTCTACGAGCAGTACTTC. This chain connects TRBV29-1 to TRBJ2-7, with TRBD2 matching 11 bases. This CDR3 has 15 residues. Germline CDR1 and CDR2: SQVTM and ANQGSEA. With 6 bases clipped from V and 3 bases from J, the junction kept 10 bases outside the gene matches.

The V and J genes are TRBV24-1 and TRBJ2-2, with D perhaps being TRBD1 or TRBD2 (7 bases each). V was trimmed by 7 bases and J by 5 bases, leaving 16 bases between them. The CDR3 has 15 amino acids. Per the germline V gene, CDR1 is KGHDR and CDR2 is SFDVKD. The CDR3, as DNA: TGTGCCACCAGCCTTAACAGGGGAGGGACCGGGGAGCTGTTTTTT. Translated, it gives CATSLNRGGTGELFF.

The table lists this clonotype with a few counts. The rearrangement uses TRBV12-3 or TRBV12-4 and TRBJ1-4; maybe TRBD1 (5 bases). Trimming cost V 6 bases and J 0 bases, with 17 bases left between them. This CDR3 has 17 residues. The CDR3 protein is CASSPGWAHATNEKLFF. In DNA form, the CDR3 reads TGTGCCAGCAGCCCAGGGTGGGCCCACGCAACTAATGAAAAACTGTTTTTT.

This clonotype occurred a few times. DNA for the CDR3: TGTGCCAGCAGTTATGCAGCCGTCAGAACAGATACGCAGTATTTT. This translates into CASSYAAVRTDTQYF. The chain combines TRBV6-5 with TRBJ2-3; no definite D call. V shed 3 bases and J shed 3 bases, with 13 bases lying between them. Germline V gene lookup returns CDR1 MNHEY and CDR2 SVGAGI. The CDR3 runs to 15 residues.

This clonotype was counted ten times or more. The rearrangement links TRBV20-1 to TRBJ2-7; 10 positions match TRBD1. The CDR3 is 14 residues long. Trimming at V came to 3 bases and at J to 4 bases, leaving 6 bases not matched to a gene. CDR1 is DFQATT and CDR2 is SNEGSKA in the germline V gene (reference sequence). DNA for the CDR3: TGCAGTGCTAGGACCGGGACAGGGGAGTACGAGCAGTACTTC. The encoded protein is CSARTGTGEYEQYF.

Ten or more counts support this clonotype. V usage is TRBV4-2 and J usage is TRBJ1-5; D is perhaps TRBD1 (6 bases). The CDR3 is 14 residues long. Between the trimmed V and J ends, which lost 3 bases and 6 bases, there was a span of 12 bases. In germline, CDR1 is LGHNA, CDR2 YNFKEQ. Here the CDR3 reads CASSQAGAGQPQHF. In nucleotides, the CDR3 is TGTGCCAGCAGCCAGGCAGGGGCGGGTCAGCCCCAGCATTTT.

This clonotype was seen a handful of times. The rearrangement joins TRBV5-1 to TRBJ2-5; a weak D match, TRBD1 (5 bases). Germline V gene sequence: CDR1 SGHRS, CDR2 YFSETQ. This CDR3 has 13 residues. V dropped 3 bases and J dropped 3 bases, with 9 bases sitting between them. CDR3 DNA: TGCGCCAGCAGCTCCGACAGTGAAGAGACCCAGTACTTC. This gives the protein CASSSDSEETQYF. The entire variable domain, with the rest obtained from reference TRBV5-1 and TRBJ2-5, is as follows: KAGVTQTPRYLIKTRGQQVTLSCSPISGHRSVSWYQQTPGQGLQFLFEYFSETQRNKGNFPGRFSGRQFSNSRSEMNVSTLELGDSALYLCASSSDSEETQYFGPGTRLLVL.

The V call is TRBV3-1, the J call TRBJ2-7, with 8 bases that match TRBD1. Trimming removed 0 bases from V and 1 base from J; junction bases left unmatched: 2. CDR1 is LGHDT and CDR2 is YNNKEL in the germline V gene (reference sequence). The CDR3 loop spans 15 amino acids. CDR3 region: CASSQDQGASYEQYF. The CDR3 DNA sequence: TGTGCCAGCAGCCAAGATCAGGGGGCTTCCTACGAGCAGTACTTC.

The gene calls are TRBV29-1 and TRBJ2-4, with TRBD2 identical over 14 bases. V was pared by 4 bases and J by 3 bases, with 14 bases of the junction left unmatched. Germline V gene sequence: CDR1 SQVTM, CDR2 ANQGSEA. The CDR3 sequence is 19 residues long. CDR3 coding DNA: TGCAGCGTTGCGGCCACGGGACTAGCGGGAGCGGAGGTCAAAAACATTCAGTACTTC. Translated, it gives CSVAATGLAGAEVKNIQYF.

In this sample, this clonotype turned up a few times. The rearrangement links TRBV29-1 to TRBJ2-5, with D possibly TRBD2 on 6 matching bases. The V end lost 3 bases, the J end lost 4 bases, and 15 bases lay between the germline ends. Germline CDR1 SQVTM, CDR2 ANQGSEA. The CDR3 is 14 amino acids. CDR3 in amino acids: CSVDRRESGETQYF. In DNA, the CDR3 is TGCAGCGTTGACCGGAGGGAGTCTGGAGAGACCCAGTACTTC.

This clonotype was counted only a few times. The chain uses TRBV7-2 and TRBJ2-7, with D possibly called TRBD1 or TRBD2 (5 bases each). There are 14 residues in the CDR3. V was trimmed by 5 bases and J by 1 base, leaving 12 bases between them. Germline V gene lookup returns CDR1 SGHTA and CDR2 FQGNSA. The CDR3 protein is CASSRLGTSYEQYF. The DNA of the CDR3 is TGTGCCAGCAGCCGACTGGGGACGTCCTACGAGCAGTACTTC.

This clonotype was observed a handful of times. The chain has TRBV6-1 and TRBJ2-7; 7 positions match TRBD1. The CDR3 extends over 14 amino acids. With 10 bases clipped from V and 2 bases from J, the junction kept 11 bases outside the gene matches. Germline CDR1 and CDR2: MNHNS and SASEGT. The CDR3 bases are TGTGCCACCGGCCGCTGGGGACAGCCCTACGAGCAGTACTTC. This encodes CATGRWGQPYEQYF.

This clonotype was recorded a few times. The rearrangement uses TRBV6-2 or TRBV6-3 and TRBJ2-7; 8 bases are shared with TRBD1. The CDR3 loop spans 12 amino acids. Germline V gene sequence: CDR1 MNHEY, CDR2 SVGEGT. With V trimmed by 8 bases and J by 4 bases, 4 bases remained unmatched. For the CDR3, the DNA is TGTGCCAGCGAGGGACAGGAGTACGAGCAGTACTTC. Encoded protein: CASEGQEYEQYF.

This clonotype came up a few times. The chain uses TRBV29-1 and TRBJ2-7; D remains unclear. Per germline, CDR1 SQVTM and CDR2 ANQGSEA. There are 13 residues in the CDR3. The ends were cut back, 3 bases at V and 5 bases at J, with 14 bases in the middle. CDR3 bases: TGCAGCGTTGAGGTGGGGTACGGCCACGAGCAGTACTTC. It translates to CSVEVGYGHEQYF.

V gene TRBV4-1 combines with J gene TRBJ2-5; D not certain. The CDR3 extends over 13 amino acids. The V end was cut by 1 base, the J end by 5 bases, with 8 bases between. CDR1 and CDR2 (germline): MGHRA, YSYEKL. This CDR3 reads CASSQARSETQYF. CDR3 DNA sequence: TGCGCCAGCAGCCAAGCCAGGTCGGAGACCCAGTACTTC.

The rearrangement links TRBV20-1 to TRBJ1-6; 12 bases are a match to TRBD1. CDR3 size: 14 residues. Looked up from germline, CDR1 is DFQATT and CDR2 is SNEGSKA (reference sequence). V trimming: 4 bases; J trimming: 9 bases; junction bases outside the gene matches: 4. CDR3 protein: CSATGTGGLSPLHF. The CDR3 DNA reads TGCAGTGCTACCGGGACAGGGGGCCTTTCACCCCTCCACTTT.

At least ten counts were recorded for this clonotype. This chain connects TRBV5-1 to TRBJ2-6; maybe TRBD1 (6 bases). Germline CDR1 SGHRS, CDR2 YFSETQ. The CDR3 extends over 17 amino acids. V was trimmed by 0 bases and J by 0 bases, leaving 10 bases between them. The CDR3 DNA reads TGCGCCAGCAGCTTGGATCTAGGGGGCTCTGGGGCCAACGTCCTGACTTTC. Translation: CASSLDLGGSGANVLTF.

The table lists this clonotype with a count of one. The chain couples TRBV12-3 or TRBV12-4 to TRBJ2-7, with a weak D call TRBD2 (6 bases). Between the trimmed V and J ends, which lost 3 bases and 6 bases, there was a span of 15 bases. There are 14 residues in the CDR3. DNA for the CDR3: TGTGCCAGCAGTTTCACCGGGACTGCGACCGAGCAGTACTTC. Translation gives CASSFTGTATEQYF.

V is TRBV20-1 and J is TRBJ2-3; D gene unclear. This CDR3 is 13 amino acids long. Germline CDR1 reads DFQATT; CDR2 reads SNEGSKA (reference sequence). V lost 1 base, J lost 2 bases, and 7 bases lay in between. CDR3 sequence (DNA): TGCAGTGCTAGAGTATGGGACACAGATACGCAGTATTTT. It specifies CSARVWDTDTQYF.